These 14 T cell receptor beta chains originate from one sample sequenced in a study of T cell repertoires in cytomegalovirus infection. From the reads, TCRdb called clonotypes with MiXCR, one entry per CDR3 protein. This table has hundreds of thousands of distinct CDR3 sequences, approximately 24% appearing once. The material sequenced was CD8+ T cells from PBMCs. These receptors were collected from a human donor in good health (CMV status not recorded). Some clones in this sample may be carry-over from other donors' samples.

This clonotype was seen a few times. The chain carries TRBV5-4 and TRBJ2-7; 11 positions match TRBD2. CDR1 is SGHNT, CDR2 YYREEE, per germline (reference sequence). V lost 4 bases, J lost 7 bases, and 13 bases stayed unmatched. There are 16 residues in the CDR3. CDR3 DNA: TGTGCCAGCAGCCCTGGGGCTAGCGGGGGGCCCTCTGAGCAGTACTTC. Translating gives CASSPGASGGPSEQYF.

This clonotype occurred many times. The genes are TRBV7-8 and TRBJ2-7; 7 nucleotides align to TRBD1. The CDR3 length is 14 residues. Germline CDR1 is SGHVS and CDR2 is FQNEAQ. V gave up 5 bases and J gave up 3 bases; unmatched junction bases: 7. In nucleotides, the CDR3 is TGTGCCAGCAGCGCAGGGGGTACCTACTACGAGCAGTACTTC. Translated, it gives CASSAGGTYYEQYF.

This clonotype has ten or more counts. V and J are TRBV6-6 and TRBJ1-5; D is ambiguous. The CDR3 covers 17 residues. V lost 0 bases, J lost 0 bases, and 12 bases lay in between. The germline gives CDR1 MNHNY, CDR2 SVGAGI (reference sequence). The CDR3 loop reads CASSYSDRLYSNQPQHF. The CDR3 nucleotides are TGTGCCAGCAGTTACTCGGATCGTCTGTATAGCAATCAGCCCCAGCATTTT.

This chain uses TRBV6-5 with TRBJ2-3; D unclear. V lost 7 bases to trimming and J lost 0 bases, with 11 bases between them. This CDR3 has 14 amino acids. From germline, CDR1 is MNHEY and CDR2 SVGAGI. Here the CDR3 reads CASKTLTSTDTQYF. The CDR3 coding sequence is TGTGCCAGCAAAACCCTAACTAGCACAGATACGCAGTATTTT.

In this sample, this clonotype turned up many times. The CDR3 region has the DNA TGTGCCAGCAGCCAAGTCAGGAACACTGAAGCTTTCTTT. Amino acid sequence: CASSQVRNTEAFF. The chain combines TRBV14 with TRBJ1-1; D uncertain. In germline, CDR1 is SGHDN, CDR2 FVKESK. V dropped 1 base and J dropped 1 base, with 4 bases sitting between them. This CDR3 region has 13 residues.

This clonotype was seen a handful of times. The CDR3 DNA reads TGCAGTGCACTGACCGGGACCCGCGCTCCTAATGAGCAGTTCTTC. It translates to CSALTGTRAPNEQFF. The chain couples TRBV20-1 to TRBJ2-1, with D possibly being TRBD1 or TRBD2 (5 bases each). CDR1 is DFQATT, CDR2 SNEGSKA, per germline (reference sequence). V was pared by 6 bases and J by 7 bases, with 22 bases between. The CDR3 runs to 15 residues.

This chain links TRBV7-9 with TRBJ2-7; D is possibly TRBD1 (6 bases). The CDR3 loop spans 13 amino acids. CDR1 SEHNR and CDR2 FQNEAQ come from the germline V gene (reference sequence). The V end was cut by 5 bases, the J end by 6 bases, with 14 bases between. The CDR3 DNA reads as TGTGCCAGCAGCCCAAGGGGGACACCCGAGCAGTACGTC. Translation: CASSPRGTPEQYV.

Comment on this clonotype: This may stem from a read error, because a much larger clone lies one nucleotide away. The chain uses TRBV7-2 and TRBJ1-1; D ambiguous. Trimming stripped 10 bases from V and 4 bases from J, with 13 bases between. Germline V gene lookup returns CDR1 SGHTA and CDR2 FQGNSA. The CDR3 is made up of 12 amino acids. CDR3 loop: CANTARVTEAFF. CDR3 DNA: TGTGCCAACACTGCGAGGGTCACTGAAGCTTTCTTT.

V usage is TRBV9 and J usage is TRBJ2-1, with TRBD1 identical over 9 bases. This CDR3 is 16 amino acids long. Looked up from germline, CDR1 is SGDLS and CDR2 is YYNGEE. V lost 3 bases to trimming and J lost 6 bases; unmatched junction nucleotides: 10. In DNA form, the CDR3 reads TGTGCCAGCAGCGGATACGGGACAGGGAAGGTCAATGAGCAGTTCTTC. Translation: CASSGYGTGKVNEQFF. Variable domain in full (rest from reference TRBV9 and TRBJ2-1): DSGVTQTPKHLITATGQRVTLRCSPRSGDLSVYWYQQSLDQGLQFLIQYYNGEERAKGNILERFSAQQFPDLHSELNLSSLELGDSALYFCASSGYGTGKVNEQFFGPGTRLTVL.

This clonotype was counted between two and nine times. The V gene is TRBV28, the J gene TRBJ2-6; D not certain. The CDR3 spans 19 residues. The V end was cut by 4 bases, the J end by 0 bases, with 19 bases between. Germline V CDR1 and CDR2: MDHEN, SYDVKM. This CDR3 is CASSSTLLTASSGANVLTF. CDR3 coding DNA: TGTGCCAGCAGTTCAACTCTTTTGACGGCCAGCTCTGGGGCCAACGTCCTGACTTTC.

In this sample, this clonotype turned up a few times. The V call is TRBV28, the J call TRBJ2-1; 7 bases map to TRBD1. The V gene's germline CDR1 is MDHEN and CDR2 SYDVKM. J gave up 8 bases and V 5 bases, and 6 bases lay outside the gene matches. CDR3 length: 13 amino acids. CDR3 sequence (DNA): TGTGCCAGCAGTGTACAGGGGACCCATGAGCAGTTCTTC. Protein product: CASSVQGTHEQFF.

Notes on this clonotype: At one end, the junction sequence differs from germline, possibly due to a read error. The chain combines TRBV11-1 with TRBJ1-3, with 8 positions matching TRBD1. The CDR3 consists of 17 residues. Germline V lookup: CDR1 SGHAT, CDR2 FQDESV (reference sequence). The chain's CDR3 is CASSLLIGTGPGNTIYF. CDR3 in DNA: TGTGCCAGTAGCTTATTAATCGGGACAGGACCTGGAAACACCATATATTTT.

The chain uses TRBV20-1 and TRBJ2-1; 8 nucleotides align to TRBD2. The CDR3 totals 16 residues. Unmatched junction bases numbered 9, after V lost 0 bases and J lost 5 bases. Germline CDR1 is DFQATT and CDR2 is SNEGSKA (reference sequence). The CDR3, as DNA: TGCAGTGCTAGAGATCATGAGCGGGGGATTGACAATGAGCAGTTCTTC. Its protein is CSARDHERGIDNEQFF.

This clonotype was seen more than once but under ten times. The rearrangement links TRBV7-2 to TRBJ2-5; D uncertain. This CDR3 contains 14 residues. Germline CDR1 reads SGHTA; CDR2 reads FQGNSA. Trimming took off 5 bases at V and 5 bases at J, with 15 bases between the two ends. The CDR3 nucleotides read TGTGCCAGCAGCCCCGGGCCCACCTGGGAGACCCAGTACTTC. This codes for CASSPGPTWETQYF.